Each of the 10 T cell receptor beta chains below was sequenced from the same sample in a study of blood T cells in healthy people across ages. A second PCR of about 6 to 11 cycles used a sample-barcoded 5' primer and a J-beta primer mix. TCRdb reanalysed the 5' RACE reads using MiXCR and keeps one entry per CDR3 protein. The table shows about 1.5 million distinct CDR3 sequences, with roughly two fifths occurring only once. Source material: blood. These receptors were taken from a woman aged 18-29 years in good health.

The V and J genes are TRBV10-3 and TRBJ1-2, with D perhaps TRBD1 (5 bases). The CDR3 covers 14 residues. Germline V gene data show CDR1 as ENHRY and CDR2 as SYGVKD. V shed 4 bases and J shed 5 bases, with 14 bases lying between them. The CDR3 region has the DNA TGTGCCATCAGTGGTATGGGGGAATGGTATGGCTACACCTTC. Encoded protein: CAISGMGEWYGYTF.

The CDR3 region has the DNA TGTGCCATCAGTGGGGACGGGCCTCAGCCCCAGCATTTT. Protein sequence: CAISGDGPQPQHF. The V call is TRBV10-3, the J call TRBJ1-5, with a weak D call TRBD1 (5 bases). Trimming removed 4 bases at V and 6 bases at J, with 10 bases between. The CDR3 sequence is 13 residues long. Germline assignment: CDR1 ENHRY and CDR2 SYGVKD.

This clonotype was counted many times. The chain employs TRBV29-1 and TRBJ2-7; 10 bases match TRBD2. V shed 3 bases and J 0 bases; nucleotides not matched to a gene: 5. The CDR3 consists of 15 residues. Germline V gene data show CDR1 as SQVTM and CDR2 as ANQGSEA. The CDR3 is CSVDLTSGSSYEQYF. Written as DNA, the CDR3 is TGCAGCGTTGATCTGACTAGCGGGTCCTCCTACGAGCAGTACTTC.

Comments on this clonotype: An end of the junction does not agree with germline; a read error may underlie this. The chain combines TRBV4-1 with TRBJ1-2; D unclear. The V gene's germline CDR1 is MGHRA and CDR2 YSYEKL. This CDR3 has 14 amino acids. In nucleotides, the CDR3 is TGCGCCAGCAGCCAAGGGATAGTCCCTTATGGCCACACCTTC. Translating gives CASSQGIVPYGHTF.

The table lists this clonotype with a few counts. The gene calls are TRBV6-2 or TRBV6-3 and TRBJ2-3, with a possible D match to TRBD1 (5 bases). Trimming removed 5 bases from V and 4 bases from J, with 19 bases in between. Germline CDR1 and CDR2: MNHEY and SVGEGT. There are 16 residues in the CDR3. The CDR3 DNA is TGTGCCAGCAGTACCGAAAGGGGCTACGGATCAGATACGCAGTATTTT. It is translated as CASSTERGYGSDTQYF.

The V call is TRBV7-2, the J call TRBJ2-1; D is perhaps TRBD1 or TRBD2 (5 bases each). Trimming took off 1 base at V and 10 bases at J, with 17 bases between the two ends. In germline, CDR1 is SGHTA, CDR2 FQGNSA. This CDR3 has 15 residues. The CDR3 here is CASSLVGPGFLEQFF. The CDR3 region has the DNA TGTGCCAGCAGCTTAGTGGGACCCGGCTTTTTGGAGCAGTTCTTC.

In DNA, the CDR3 is TGCAGTGCTAGAGAATTAGGGTCGAGCTATGGCTACACCTTC. Protein: CSARELGSSYGYTF. V gene TRBV20-1 combines with J gene TRBJ1-2, with no clear D. The CDR3 spans 14 residues. The V and J ends lost 0 bases and 4 bases respectively, with 12 bases between them. Per the germline V gene, CDR1 is DFQATT and CDR2 is SNEGSKA (reference sequence).

J is TRBJ2-3 and V is TRBV5-1; D is unclear. Trimming left V 0 bases short and J 2 bases short, with 10 bases between. Germline CDR1 reads SGHRS; CDR2 reads YFSETQ. This CDR3 has 15 residues. The CDR3 reads CASSLGLYITDTQYF. CDR3 bases: TGCGCCAGCAGCTTGGGACTGTATATCACAGATACGCAGTATTTT.

V and J are TRBV5-5 and TRBJ2-7; 7 bases map to TRBD1. V shed 4 bases and J 0 bases; nucleotides not matched to a gene: 13. The CDR3 runs to 17 residues. CDR1 is SGHKS and CDR2 is YYEKEE in the germline V gene (reference sequence). The CDR3: CASSRDKTGPLSYEQYF. In DNA form, the CDR3 reads TGTGCCAGCAGCCGAGATAAGACAGGGCCTCTCTCCTACGAGCAGTACTTC.

The CDR3: CASSEGLAHNEQYF. The CDR3 nucleotides are TGTGCCAGCAGTGAGGGACTAGCCCACAATGAGCAGTACTTC. This chain connects TRBV6-4 to TRBJ2-7; 9 positions match TRBD2. The junction had 7 bases not matched to a gene; V was cut back by 3 bases and J by 7 bases. The CDR3 sequence is 14 residues long. Germline V gives CDR1 MRHNA, CDR2 SNTAGT.